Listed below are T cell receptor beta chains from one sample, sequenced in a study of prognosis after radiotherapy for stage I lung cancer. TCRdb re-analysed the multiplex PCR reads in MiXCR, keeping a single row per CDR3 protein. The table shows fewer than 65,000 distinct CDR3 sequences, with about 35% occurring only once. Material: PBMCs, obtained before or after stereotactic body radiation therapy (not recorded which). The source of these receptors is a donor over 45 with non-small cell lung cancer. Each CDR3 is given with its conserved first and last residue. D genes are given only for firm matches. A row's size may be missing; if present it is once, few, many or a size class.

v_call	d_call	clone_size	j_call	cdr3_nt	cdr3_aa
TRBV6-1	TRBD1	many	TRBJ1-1	TGTGCCAGCAGTGAGGGCAGGGGGCGGGTGAAAGCTTTCTTT	CASSEGRGRVKAFF
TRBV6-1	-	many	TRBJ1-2	TGTGCCAGCAGTCGGGGCTATGGCTACACCTTC	CASSRGYGYTF
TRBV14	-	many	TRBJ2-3	TGTGCCAGCAGTCCAATCCGATATTTTAGCACAGATACGCAGTATTTT	CASSPIRYFSTDTQYF
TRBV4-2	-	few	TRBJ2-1	TGTGCCAGCAGCCCTTCAAGGGGAGTGGATGAGCAGTTCTTC	CASSPSRGVDEQFF
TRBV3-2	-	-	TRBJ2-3	TGTGCCAGCAGCCAAGATAGTCCGGGGGGGGATACGCAGTATTTT	CASSQDSPGGDTQYF
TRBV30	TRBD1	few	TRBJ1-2	TGTGCTAGGGACAGGGCGGCTGGCTACACCTTC	CARDRAAGYTF
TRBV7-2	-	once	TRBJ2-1	TGTGCCAGCAGCTTAATATCTACCGCTAGGGGGGAGCAGTTCTTC	CASSLISTARGEQFF
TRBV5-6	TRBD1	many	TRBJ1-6	TGTGCCAGCAGCATAAACCAGGGGGCCTCTCATTCACCCCTCCACTTT	CASSINQGASHSPLHF
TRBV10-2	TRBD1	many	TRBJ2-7	TGCGCCAGCAGGGGTAACAGGGGGACGGACGAGCAGTACTTC	CASRGNRGTDEQYF
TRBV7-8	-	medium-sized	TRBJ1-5	TGTGCCAGCAGCTTATGGGGAAAAGATCAGCCCCAGCATTTT	CASSLWGKDQPQHF
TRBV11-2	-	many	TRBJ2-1	TGTGCCAGCAGCTTAGACGGGCGGGCCGACAATGAGCAGTTCTTC	CASSLDGRADNEQFF
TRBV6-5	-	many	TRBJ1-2	TGTGCCAGCAGTTACCAGGATTATGGCTACACCTTC	CASSYQDYGYTF
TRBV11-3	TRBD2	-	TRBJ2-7	TGTGCCAGCAGCCCCTGGACTAGTTTCACCTACGAGCAGTACTTC	CASSPWTSFTYEQYF
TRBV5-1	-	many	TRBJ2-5	TGCGCCAGCAGCGAGACCCCCGAAGAGACCCAGTACTTC	CASSETPEETQYF
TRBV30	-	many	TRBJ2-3	-	CAFGPGAGIVDTQYF
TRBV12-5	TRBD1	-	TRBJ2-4	TGTGCTAGTTGCCCGGGGACAGGAGGGTCGGGCATTCAGTACTTC	CASCPGTGGSGIQYF
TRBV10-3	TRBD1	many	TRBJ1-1	TGTGCCACCGGACAGGGGTACACTGAAGCTTTCTTT	CATGQGYTEAFF
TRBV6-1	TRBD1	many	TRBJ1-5	TGTGCCAGCAGACTAATGCGGACAGGGGATCAGCCCCAGCATTTT	CASRLMRTGDQPQHF
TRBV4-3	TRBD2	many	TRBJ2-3	TGCGCCAGCAGCCAAGCCGGGACTAGCGGCACAGATACGCAGTATTTT	CASSQAGTSGTDTQYF
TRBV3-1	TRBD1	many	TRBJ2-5	TGTGCCAGCAGCCGACAGGGGGCTGAGACCCAGTACTTC	CASSRQGAETQYF
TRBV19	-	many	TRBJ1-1	TGTGCCAGTAGTATCGGGGTTCGGACTGAAGCTTTCTTT	CASSIGVRTEAFF
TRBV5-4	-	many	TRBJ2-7	TGTGCCAGCAGCCCAAGAGGGGGCGGGACCGGGGCTTACGAGCAGTACTTC	CASSPRGGGTGAYEQYF
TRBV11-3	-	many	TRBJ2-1	TGTGCCAGCAGCTCCCGACTGGGGGACTACAATGAGCAGTTCTTC	CASSSRLGDYNEQFF
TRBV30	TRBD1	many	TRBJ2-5	TGTGCCTGGGGGTCCTCAGGGGGCGCGGAGACCCAGTACTTC	CAWGSSGGAETQYF
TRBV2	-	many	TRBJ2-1	TGTGCCAGCAGTGTAGGGGGAAACAATGAGCAGTTCTTC	CASSVGGNNEQFF
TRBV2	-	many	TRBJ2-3	TGTGCCAGCAGGGGGGGGGGCACCTCTCGGGATACGCAGTATTTT	CASRGGGTSRDTQYF
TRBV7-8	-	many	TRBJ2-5	TGTGCCAGCAGCTTACAGCGGGTAGGAGAGACCCAGTACTTC	CASSLQRVGETQYF
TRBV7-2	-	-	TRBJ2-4	TGTGCCAGCAGCTTCTCGGTAGACTGGTCTGGCATTCAGTACTTC	CASSFSVDWSGIQYF
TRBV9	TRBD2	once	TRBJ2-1	TGTGCCAGCAGCCCGGGGACTAGCGGGAAGGATGAGCAGTTCTTC	CASSPGTSGKDEQFF
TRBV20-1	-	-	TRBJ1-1	TGCAGTGCTAGAAAGCCCAGGGGTGCAGGGAAGAATTCTGAAGCTTTCTTT	CSARKPRGAGKNSEAFF
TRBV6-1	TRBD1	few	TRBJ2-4	TGTGCCAGCAGCCCGACAGGGGGAGGGGGCATTCAGTACTTC	CASSPTGGGGIQYF
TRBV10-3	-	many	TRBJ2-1	TGTGCCATCAGGGGGGACAACTCCTACAATGAGCAGTTCTTC	CAIRGDNSYNEQFF
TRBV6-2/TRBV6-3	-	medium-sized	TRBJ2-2	TGTGCCAGCAGTAGTGTATTCGCCGGGGAGCTGTTTTTT	CASSSVFAGELFF
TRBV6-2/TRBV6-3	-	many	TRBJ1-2	TGTGCCAGCAGTCCTACCACGGCCATTGGGAGGAGTGGCTACACCTTC	CASSPTTAIGRSGYTF
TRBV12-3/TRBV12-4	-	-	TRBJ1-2	TGTGCCAGCACTGTTTTAGGAGGCGTGTATAACTATGGCTACACCTTC	CASTVLGGVYNYGYTF
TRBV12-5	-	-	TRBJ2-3	TGTGCTAGCCGCGGGTCGGTTACAGATACGCAGTATTTT	CASRGSVTDTQYF
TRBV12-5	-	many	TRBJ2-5	TGTGCTAGTGGCGGCCCGACAGCGGGAGAGACCCAGTACTTC	CASGGPTAGETQYF
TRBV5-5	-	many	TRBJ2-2	TGTGCCAGCAGCCGGGCGGGCGGGGAGCTGTTTTTT	CASSRAGGELFF
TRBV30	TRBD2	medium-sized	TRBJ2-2	TGTGCCTGCTCAGGACTAGCGGGAAGCACCGGGGAGCTGTTTTTT	CACSGLAGSTGELFF
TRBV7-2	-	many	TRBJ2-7	TGTGCCAGCAGCCCAGACCAGGGCGACGAGCAGTACTTC	CASSPDQGDEQYF
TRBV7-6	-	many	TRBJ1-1	TGTGCCAGCAGCTTAGTCGAAGGGGGAGAGTCTGAAGCTTTCTTT	CASSLVEGGESEAFF
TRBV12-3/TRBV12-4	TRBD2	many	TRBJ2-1	TGTGCCAGCAGTTTCATAGCGGGCGGCGAGCAGTTCTTC	CASSFIAGGEQFF
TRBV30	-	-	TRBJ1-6	TGTGCCTTGGGGCAGACCTCCTATAATTCACCCCTCCACTTT	CALGQTSYNSPLHF
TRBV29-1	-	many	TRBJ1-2	TGCAGCTCGGGGGATTCCAACTATGGCTACACCTTC	CSSGDSNYGYTF
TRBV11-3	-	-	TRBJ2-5	TGTGCCAGTAGCTTCAGGAAGGGGACCCAGTACTTC	CASSFRKGTQYF
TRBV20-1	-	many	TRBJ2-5	TGCAGTGCTAAAGGGGACTGGAAGACCCAGTACTTC	CSAKGDWKTQYF
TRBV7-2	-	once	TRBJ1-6	TGTGCCAGCGCCTGGGGGTTTACCTACTCACCCCTCCACTTT	CASAWGFTYSPLHF
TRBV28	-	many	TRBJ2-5	TGTGCCAGCAGGTTGGGGGGTAGGGAGACCCAGTACTTC	CASRLGGRETQYF
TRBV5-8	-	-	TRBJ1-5	TGTGCCAGCAGCTTTGGCAGGGGTGGCAATCAGCCCCAGCATTTT	CASSFGRGGNQPQHF
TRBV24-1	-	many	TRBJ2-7	TGTGCCACCAGTGATTCCCCATCCGGCGAGCAGTACTTC	CATSDSPSGEQYF
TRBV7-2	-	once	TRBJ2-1	TGTGCCAGCAGCCCCGTAGTTACTAGCTACAATGAGCAGTTCTTC	CASSPVVTSYNEQFF
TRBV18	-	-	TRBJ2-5	TGTGCCAGCTCACCACGGACCCTGTACCAAGAGACCCAGTACTTC	CASSPRTLYQETQYF
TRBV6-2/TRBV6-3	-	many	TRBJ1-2	TGTGCCAGCAGTTGGGGAGCCTATGGCTACACCTTC	CASSWGAYGYTF
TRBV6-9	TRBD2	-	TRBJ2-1	TGTTCCAGCAGTTACACCGGGACTAGCGTGAGCAATGAGCAGTTCTTC	CSSSYTGTSVSNEQFF
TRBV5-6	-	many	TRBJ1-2	TGTGCCAGCAGCTTGGGGCCAGGGCTAGCTAACTATGGCTACACCTTC	CASSLGPGLANYGYTF
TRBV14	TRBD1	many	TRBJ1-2	TGTGCCAGCAGCCATCCAGGACAGGGGGGGAGTGATGGCTACACCTTC	CASSHPGQGGSDGYTF
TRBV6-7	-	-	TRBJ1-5	TGTGCCAGCACGGGACGGTGCAATCAGCCCCAGCATTTT	CASTGRCNQPQHF
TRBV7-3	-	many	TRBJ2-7	TGTGCCAGCAGCTTATTTCCCGGAGGTACCTACGAGCAGTACTTC	CASSLFPGGTYEQYF